The source of this TCR beta chain is a study of cytomegalovirus exposure and HLA in healthy donors. Generated by immunoSEQ multiplex PCR, the TCRdb table keeps only in-frame clones and is missing some. The sample records about 140,000 clones, almost 85% being singletons. There are 14 residues in the CDR3. The germline CDR1 and CDR2 sequences are SGDLS and YYNGEE. Germline trimming cut 0 bases from V and 5 bases from J; bases unmatched to any gene: 2. Sequencing input: PBMCs. V is TRBV9 and J is TRBJ2-5; 9 positions agree with TRBD1. The TCR originated in a man between 25 and 39 years old in good health and CMV-seropositive. The CDR3 spells CASSVGDREETQYF. The CDR3 region has the DNA TGTGCCAGCAGCGTAGGGGACAGGGAGGAGACCCAGTACTTC.